The next 22 T cell receptor beta chains were all read from a single sample in a study of blood T cell repertoires in COVID-19. Only in-frame clones appear in the TCRdb table, and some are missing; sequencing was by immunoSEQ multiplex PCR. The sample includes 50,000 or so clones, about four fifths of them seen just once. The sample was peripheral blood. The receptors come from a woman in her sixties or seventies with acute or convalescent COVID-19.

This chain joins TRBV3-1 (or the pseudogene TRBV3-2) and TRBJ1-6; D not resolved. The germline V gene has CDR1 LGHDT and CDR2 YNNKEL (reference sequence). The CDR3 totals 14 residues. V was trimmed by 9 bases and J by 5 bases, leaving 14 bases between them. This CDR3 reads CASSTTPDNSPLHF. For the CDR3, the DNA is TGTGCCAGTTCGACAACGCCGGATAATTCACCCCTCCACTTT.

The rearrangement uses TRBV10-3 and TRBJ2-7, with a possible D match to TRBD1 (6 bases). The length of the CDR3 is 15 residues. Between the trimmed V and J ends, which lost 3 bases and 4 bases, there was a span of 16 bases. The germline V gene encodes CDR1 ENHRY and CDR2 SYGVKD. The CDR3 loop is CAISDFSKGTYEQYF. In DNA, the CDR3 is TGTGCCATCAGTGATTTCTCTAAGGGGACATACGAGCAGTACTTC.

The chain is built from TRBV29-1 and TRBJ1-4; 7 nucleotides match TRBD1. V was pared by 7 bases and J by 3 bases, with 2 bases of the junction left unmatched. The CDR3 spans 12 residues. Germline V gene data show CDR1 as SQVTM and CDR2 as ANQGSEA. The chain's CDR3 is CSGGTANEKLFF. As DNA, the CDR3 is TGCAGCGGCGGGACAGCTAATGAAAAACTGTTTTTT.

This chain uses TRBV24-1 with TRBJ2-1, with D perhaps matching TRBD2 (5 bases). The V gene lost 5 bases and the J gene lost 6 bases, with 13 bases spanning the gap. CDR1 is KGHDR, CDR2 SFDVKD, per germline. CDR3 length: 14 amino acids. The CDR3 sequence: CATSGRLRGNEQFF. The CDR3 DNA is TGTGCCACCAGTGGGAGGCTCCGGGGCAATGAGCAGTTCTTC.

This chain connects TRBV19 to TRBJ1-1, with D unclear. Germline V gives CDR1 LNHDA, CDR2 SQIVND (reference sequence). This CDR3 contains 14 residues. V lost 4 bases and J lost 5, with 14 bases in between. CDR3 in amino acids: CASSTTAGRTEAFF. The DNA of the CDR3 is TGTGCCAGTAGTACCACGGCCGGGAGGACTGAAGCTTTCTTT.

This chain connects TRBV18 to TRBJ1-6; 8 nucleotides agree with TRBD1. The CDR3 runs to 16 residues. CDR1 is KGHSH, CDR2 LQKENI, per germline. With 5 bases clipped from V and 3 bases from J, the junction kept 6 bases outside the gene matches. The CDR3 protein is CASSTGTGFYNSPLHF. In nucleotides, the CDR3 is TGTGCCAGCTCAACCGGGACAGGATTCTATAATTCACCCCTCCACTTT.

This chain connects TRBV2 to TRBJ2-5; TRBD1 is a possible D gene (5 bases). Trimming removed 3 bases at V and 4 bases at J, with 12 bases between. CDR1 is SNHLY, CDR2 FYNNEI, per germline. This CDR3 is 14 amino acids long. The CDR3 protein is CASSEQQGIETQYF. The CDR3 DNA sequence: TGTGCCAGCAGTGAGCAGCAGGGAATAGAGACCCAGTACTTC. Using reference TRBV2 and TRBJ2-5 for the parts outside the CDR3, the full variable domain is EPEVTQTPSHQVTQMGQEVILRCVPISNHLYFYWYRQILGQKVEFLVSFYNNEISEKSEIFDDQFSVERPDGSNFTLKIRSTKLEDSAMYFCASSEQQGIETQYFGPGTRLLVL.

The CDR3 is CASSRGGNTEAFF. Written as DNA, the CDR3 is TGTGCCAGCAGCCGAGGGGGGAACACTGAAGCTTTCTTT. This sequence joins TRBV7-9 and TRBJ1-1; perhaps TRBD1 as D (6 bases). Germline V gene sequence: CDR1 SEHNR, CDR2 FQNEAQ (reference sequence). Trimming left V 5 bases short and J 1 base short, with 8 bases between. The CDR3 loop spans 13 amino acids.

Comments on this clone: A junction end diverges from the germline sequence, so it may reflect a read error. The identical CDR3 is also encoded by other nucleotide sequences in the sample. This chain connects TRBV6-4 to TRBJ2-3, with D tentatively TRBD2 (6 bases). Germline V gene sequence: CDR1 MRHNA, CDR2 SNTAGT. CDR3 length: 15 amino acids. The CDR3 sequence: CASSRRVEGTDTQYF. CDR3 sequence (DNA): TGTGCCAGCAGTAGGAGGGTGGAAGGCACAGATACACAGTATTTT.

The chain carries TRBV6-6 and TRBJ1-1, with D possibly being TRBD1 (5 bases). Germline-derived CDR1 and CDR2 are MNHNY and SVGAGI (reference sequence). V was shortened by 6 bases and J by 6 bases, with 20 bases between the two germline ends. CDR3 length: 15 amino acids. Written as DNA, the CDR3 is TGTGCCAGCAGCCTTCAGGGTTCCGACCGGCCTGAAGCTTTCTTT. Protein: CASSLQGSDRPEAFF.

The V gene is TRBV3-1 (or the pseudogene TRBV3-2), the J gene TRBJ1-1, with 8 bases identical to TRBD1. The J segment lost 1 base and the V segment lost 8 bases, leaving 6 bases of the junction unmatched. Looked up from germline, CDR1 is LGHDT and CDR2 is YNNKEL (reference sequence). This CDR3 spans 14 amino acids. The CDR3 sequence is CASGTGASNTEAFF. The DNA for the CDR3 is TGTGCCAGCGGGACAGGCGCTTCGAACACTGAAGCTTTCTTT.

The rearrangement links TRBV21-1 to TRBJ1-5. TRBV21-1 is a documented pseudogene. The CDR3 runs 14 residues. The CDR3 DNA sequence: TGTGCCAGCAGCAAAGGTTATAGCAATCAGCCCCAGCATTTT. Its protein product is CASSKGYSNQPQHF.

This clone came up once. The rearrangement uses TRBV7-2 and TRBJ2-2; 10 bases match TRBD2. There are 16 residues in the CDR3. The J segment lost 4 bases and the V segment lost 3 bases, leaving 5 bases of the junction unmatched. Germline CDR1 is SGHTA and CDR2 is FQGNSA. The DNA of the CDR3 is TGTGCCAGCAGCTTTGCTAGCGGGAGTGGCACCGGGGAGCTGTTTTTT. Encoded protein: CASSFASGSGTGELFF.

V gene TRBV6-5 combines with J gene TRBJ2-7; D may be TRBD2 (5 bases). Trimming removed 6 bases from V and 4 bases from J, with 13 bases in between. This CDR3 region has 13 residues. CDR1 is MNHEY, CDR2 SVGAGI, per germline. The CDR3 DNA reads TGTGCCAGCAGGGTGGGCACGGGGTACGAGCAGTACTTC. This sequence encodes CASRVGTGYEQYF.

This clone has just one count. The chain has TRBV6-1 and TRBJ1-5; D ambiguous. The CDR3 spans 13 residues. CDR1 and CDR2 (germline): MNHNS, SASEGT. Trimming took off 3 bases at V and 7 bases at J, with 10 bases between the two ends. CDR3 sequence: CASSEHYRQPQHF. The DNA for the CDR3 is TGTGCCAGCAGTGAGCACTATAGGCAGCCCCAGCATTTT.

The table lists this clone with a count of one. This rearrangement joins TRBV9 to TRBJ2-5; 14 nucleotides match TRBD2. The length of the CDR3 is 17 residues. Germline CDR1 SGDLS, CDR2 YYNGEE. V was clipped by 3 bases and J by 1 base; unmatched bases: 5. The CDR3: CASSAGTSGGTQETQYF. As DNA, the CDR3 is TGTGCCAGCAGCGCTGGGACTAGCGGGGGTACCCAAGAGACCCAGTACTTC.

The V call is TRBV9, the J call TRBJ1-3; D not certain. The CDR3 is 18 amino acids. Germline V CDR1 and CDR2: SGDLS, YYNGEE. Trimming left V 0 bases short and J 7 bases short, with 23 bases between. The CDR3 DNA is TGTGCCAGCAGCGTAGCGGGGTCAGTATCCCGTCGGTCGAACACCATATATTTT. Translating it yields CASSVAGSVSRRSNTIYF.

This chain links TRBV9 with TRBJ2-7; 8 bases agree with TRBD1. V lost 2 bases to trimming and J lost 1 base; unmatched junction nucleotides: 5. This CDR3 contains 15 residues. Germline CDR1 SGDLS, CDR2 YYNGEE. The CDR3 sequence: CASSVGGQGSYEQYF. The DNA for the CDR3 is TGTGCCAGCAGCGTCGGAGGACAGGGATCCTACGAGCAGTACTTC.

V is TRBV29-1 and J is TRBJ2-3; 11 bases align to TRBD2. This CDR3 contains 14 residues. Germline trimming cut 7 bases from V and 1 base from J; bases unmatched to any gene: 4. Looked up from germline, CDR1 is SQVTM and CDR2 is ANQGSEA. CDR3 nucleotide sequence: TGCAGCGCCGGGACTAGCGGACGCACAGATACGCAGTATTTT. This gives the protein CSAGTSGRTDTQYF.

The chain is built from TRBV6-1 and TRBJ2-7, with D possibly matching TRBD2 (6 bases). Trimming shortened V by 2 bases and J by 3 bases, and 17 bases separated the two germline ends. From germline, CDR1 is MNHNS and CDR2 SASEGT. The CDR3 covers 16 residues. The DNA for the CDR3 is TGTGCCAGCAGTGAATCTGGAGGGGCAGAAGGCTACGAGCAGTACTTC. It encodes CASSESGGAEGYEQYF.

This chain links TRBV19 with TRBJ2-4; 7 nucleotides match TRBD2. The V gene end was trimmed by 6 bases and the J gene end by 5 bases; junction bases not matched to a gene: 7. The CDR3 consists of 14 residues. The germline gives CDR1 LNHDA, CDR2 SQIVND (reference sequence). Written as DNA, the CDR3 is TGTGCCAGTAGGAGTCGTGGGGGGGAAAACATTCAGTACTTC. This sequence encodes CASRSRGGENIQYF.

This clone has a single count. The CDR3 protein is CASSIETGGYYGYTF. The CDR3 nucleotides read TGTGCCAGTAGTATAGAAACAGGGGGCTACTATGGCTACACCTTC. The J gene is TRBJ1-2, the V gene TRBV19, with 9 positions matching TRBD1. This CDR3 has 15 residues. V shed 0 bases and J 3 bases; nucleotides not matched to a gene: 2. Germline CDR1 is LNHDA and CDR2 is SQIVND (reference sequence).